This T cell receptor (beta chain) was identified during a study of blood T cells in healthy people across ages. With 0 bases removed from V and 8 bases from J, the gap between germline ends came to 16 bases. The CDR3 consists of 15 residues. CDR1 is LGHNA, CDR2 YNFKEQ, per germline. This clonotype was recorded at least ten times. A sample-barcoded 5' primer and a J-beta primer mix were used in a second PCR of roughly 7 to 11 cycles. TCRdb ran MiXCR on the 5' RACE reads and lists one entry per CDR3 protein. There are 650,000 to 700,000 distinct CDR3 sequences in the sample; 32% occur only once, and roughly 15% lies in the top ten.

The rearrangement joins TRBV4-2 to TRBJ1-2; maybe TRBD1 (5 bases). Material: blood. The source of this sequence is a woman of 80 years or more in good health. The CDR3 DNA reads TGTGCCAGCAGCCAAGATAAGGCGCAGGGTCGGGGCTACACCTTC. Translated, it gives CASSQDKAQGRGYTF.